This entry lists 8 T cell receptor beta chains sequenced from one sample in a study of T-cell reconstitution after alpha-beta-depleted transplantation in children. Using unique molecular identifiers, the investigators prepared the TCRbeta library. TCRdb called the PCR reads again in MiXCR, with one record for every CDR3 protein. Here the sample spans about 640,000 distinct CDR3 sequences, 15% to 20% being singletons. The material sequenced was PBMCs from the stem cell graft donor, taken from the stem cell graft. The receptors were sampled from a human donor who donated a stem cell graft to a child with acute myeloid leukemia.

There are many counts of this clonotype. This sequence joins TRBV5-8 and TRBJ2-1; D may be TRBD1 (5 bases). The V gene lost 1 base and the J gene lost 0 bases, with 8 bases spanning the gap. The CDR3 has 15 amino acids. CDR1 SGHTS and CDR2 YDEGEE come from the germline V gene. The CDR3 spells CASSLQGYSYNEQFF. The CDR3 DNA is TGTGCCAGCAGCTTGCAGGGTTACTCCTACAATGAGCAGTTCTTC.

Details on this clonotype: This sequence may be a read error, since a much larger clone differs from it by one base. The chain joins TRBV6-1 to TRBJ2-5, with 8 bases aligning to TRBD1. The CDR3 totals 14 residues. The germline CDR1 and CDR2 sequences are MNHNS and SASEGT. The ends lost 6 bases at V and 9 bases at J; junction bases unmatched: 12. CDR3: CASRRQGSLKPQYF. The DNA of the CDR3 is TGTGCCAGCAGAAGACAGGGGAGTTTGAAGCCCCAGTACTTC.

This chain links TRBV30 with TRBJ1-1; the D gene is possibly TRBD1 (6 bases). Per germline, CDR1 GTSNPN and CDR2 SVGIG (reference sequence). V shed 4 bases and J shed 5 bases, with 17 bases lying between them. The CDR3 consists of 14 residues. The CDR3 DNA sequence: TGTGCCTGGAATCTTCACGGCAGGGGAACTGAAGCTTTCTTT. Its protein is CAWNLHGRGTEAFF.

This clonotype was seen many times. The V and J genes are TRBV6-5 and TRBJ1-4, with D possibly being TRBD1 (5 bases). This CDR3 region has 14 residues. The germline V gene encodes CDR1 MNHEY and CDR2 SVGAGI. V lost 5 bases and J lost 7, with 14 bases in between. The CDR3 nucleotides read TGTGCCAGCAGTCCCGGGGCAAGCGGTGAAAAACTGTTTTTT. The encoded protein is CASSPGASGEKLFF.

This clonotype was seen a few times. This chain uses TRBV5-1 with TRBJ2-1; D gene ambiguous. V lost 4 bases and J 7 bases, leaving 9 bases between the germline ends. The CDR3 has 12 amino acids. Germline loops: CDR1 SGHRS, CDR2 YFSETQ. CDR3 region: CASSVPRNEQFF. DNA for the CDR3: TGCGCCAGCAGCGTCCCTAGGAATGAGCAGTTCTTC.

The chain employs TRBV7-2 and TRBJ2-1; TRBD2 matches at 7 bases. The V segment lost 0 bases and the J segment 4 bases; nucleotides outside the gene matches: 9. CDR1 is SGHTA and CDR2 is FQGNSA in the germline V gene. The CDR3 is 17 amino acids. The CDR3 nucleotides read TGTGCCAGCAGCTTAGCTTCCGCCCTAGCGGCGTACAATGAGCAGTTCTTC. Translating gives CASSLASALAAYNEQFF.

This clonotype was found a few times. The V call is TRBV9, the J call TRBJ2-5; tentative D call: TRBD2 (5 bases). The CDR3 spans 14 residues. Trimming left V 0 bases short and J 1 base short, with 7 bases between. Germline V lookup: CDR1 SGDLS, CDR2 YYNGEE. CDR3 sequence reads: CASSVGAAQETQYF. CDR3 sequence (DNA): TGTGCCAGCAGCGTAGGAGCGGCCCAAGAGACCCAGTACTTC.

This clonotype was counted between two and nine times. The chain uses TRBV12-3 or TRBV12-4 and TRBJ2-1; D possibly uses TRBD1 or TRBD2 (5 bases each). The CDR3 has 13 residues. Trimming took off 5 bases at V and 8 bases at J, with 13 bases between the two ends. The chain's CDR3 is CASSPPGRDEQFF. The CDR3 DNA is TGTGCCAGCAGTCCCCCAGGGCGGGATGAGCAGTTCTTC.